This T cell receptor (beta chain) was profiled in a study of blood T cell repertoires in COVID-19. In the study overall: Sample material is recorded as cDNA or gDNA derived from T cells, B-cell-depleted T cells, or PBMCs.

Germline V gene sequence: CDR1 SGHDT, CDR2 YYEEEE. V dropped 4 bases and J dropped 1; count of bases not matched to a gene: 7. There are 15 residues in the CDR3. Authors' methods: Reference gene primers were amplified, and this amplification served to estimate nucleated cell counts. Measured with immunoSEQ multiplex PCR; TCRdb has only the in-frame clones, and not every one. The DNA was the basis for D and trimming; V, J and clone size are from that table. The table shows a few hundred thousand clones, with roughly 83% occurring only once. This TCR was recovered from a man aged 55-75 years who had recovered from COVID-19. The chain is built from TRBV5-6 and TRBJ1-2; TRBD1 matches 7 bases. The sequenced sample was peripheral blood. The CDR3: CASSLDRAFNYGYTF. The CDR3 DNA sequence: TGTGCCAGCAGCCTAGACAGGGCTTTTAACTATGGCTACACCTTC.